One sample yielded the 15 T cell receptor beta chains listed below, sequenced in a study of identical twins (dated by TCRdb to about 2016). The library relied on 5' RACE. TCRdb shows the sequencer as Illumina HiSeq 2000. TCRdb itself trimmed the public reads at Q25 with fastp, ran MiXCR and retained productive beta chains. A single entry per CDR3 protein holds the most common genes and DNA from its merged rows. The sample records 400,000 to 650,000 distinct CDR3 sequences, 22% of which are singletons. Approximately 0.95% of the sample goes to the ten largest clones. In addition, the sample was reused for a study of T cells expressing NK-cell markers.

The sequenced material came from CD4+ T cells sorted from blood. All receptors derive from a woman younger than 30 in good health.

The chain is built from TRBV18 and TRBJ1-2; D not resolved. The germline gives CDR1 KGHSH, CDR2 LQKENI. CDR3 length equals 15 residues. The germline V and J ends were trimmed by 0 bases and 8 bases, with 16 bases remaining between them. CDR3 sequence reads: CASSPPGKRVWGYTF. CDR3 nucleotides: TGTGCCAGCTCACCACCGGGAAAAAGAGTGTGGGGCTACACCTTC.

There are a few counts of this clonotype. The chain couples TRBV20-1 to TRBJ2-7, with 11 positions matching TRBD1. The CDR3 loop spans 15 amino acids. CDR1 is DFQATT and CDR2 is SNEGSKA in the germline V gene (reference sequence). V shed 5 bases and J 1 base; nucleotides not matched to a gene: 7. In nucleotides, the CDR3 is TGCAGTGCTTCTGATAGGGACAGGGGGTCCTACGAGCAGTACTTC. It is translated as CSASDRDRGSYEQYF.

V and J are TRBV5-1 and TRBJ2-1; TRBD2 agrees at 9 bases. V shed 5 bases and J 8 bases; nucleotides not matched to a gene: 8. Germline values: CDR1 SGHRS, CDR2 YFSETQ. The CDR3 is 14 residues long. DNA of the CDR3: TGCGCCAGCAGGCGGGAGGGATCTTCCCATGAGCAGTTCTTC. This codes for CASRREGSSHEQFF. The complete variable domain, with remaining parts taken from reference TRBV5-1 and TRBJ2-1, reads KAGVTQTPRYLIKTRGQQVTLSCSPISGHRSVSWYQQTPGQGLQFLFEYFSETQRNKGNFPGRFSGRQFSNSRSEMNVSTLELGDSALYLCASRREGSSHEQFFGPGTRLTVL.

This clonotype was seen a handful of times. The rearrangement uses TRBV5-6 and TRBJ2-7; D is perhaps TRBD1 (6 bases). CDR1 is SGHDT, CDR2 YYEEEE, per germline. V lost 3 bases and J lost 2, with 15 bases in between. The CDR3 runs to 15 residues. For the CDR3, the DNA is TGTGCCAGCAGCTCGACATACGGGACAACCTACGAGCAGTACTTC. Amino acids: CASSSTYGTTYEQYF.

This clonotype was observed a few times. This chain joins TRBV6-1 and TRBJ1-4, with TRBD1 matching 8 bases. The trim removed 6 bases at V and 7 bases at J, leaving 7 bases unmatched. From germline, CDR1 is MNHNS and CDR2 SASEGT. The CDR3 covers 14 residues. CDR3 residues: CASSTTGDGEKLFF. The CDR3 DNA sequence: TGTGCCAGCAGCACGACAGGGGATGGTGAAAAACTGTTTTTT.

CDR3 protein: CASSKAGAAGRTGYTF. The CDR3 DNA follows: TGTGCCAGCAGTAAGGCGGGGGCGGCCGGGAGGACTGGCTACACCTTC. This sequence joins TRBV27 and TRBJ1-2; the D gene is possibly TRBD1 (6 bases). CDR1 is MNHEY, CDR2 SMNVEV, per germline (reference sequence). The CDR3 has 16 residues. V was trimmed by 5 bases and J by 7 bases, leaving 23 bases between them.

The chain recombines TRBV3-1 with TRBJ2-7, with D unresolved. The V gene lost 1 base and the J gene lost 4 bases, with 11 bases spanning the gap. CDR1 and CDR2 (germline): LGHDT, YNNKEL (reference sequence). The CDR3 extends over 14 amino acids. The CDR3 region has the DNA TGTGCCAGCAGCCAAGGGTTACGACTTTACGAGCAGTACTTC. This translates into CASSQGLRLYEQYF.

This clonotype was detected a few times. The CDR3 DNA sequence: TGCGCCAGCAGCTTGAGAGGAGGGCGGGAGGACCAAGAGACCCAGTACTTC. This sequence encodes CASSLRGGREDQETQYF. The chain recombines TRBV4-3 with TRBJ2-5, with 8 bases fitting TRBD2. CDR1 and CDR2 from the germline V gene are LGHNA and YSLEER. This CDR3 has 17 amino acids. The trim removed 5 bases at V and 0 bases at J, leaving 11 bases unmatched.

At least ten counts were recorded for this clonotype. This rearrangement joins TRBV6-6 to TRBJ2-7; D call uncertain. CDR1 and CDR2 from the germline V gene are MNHNY and SVGAGI (reference sequence). The CDR3 runs 11 residues. The V end was cut by 5 bases, the J end by 6 bases, with 8 bases between. The CDR3 bases are TGTGCCAGCAGTCCAGGACGCGAGCAGTACTTC. Translating gives CASSPGREQYF.

The chain has TRBV18 and TRBJ2-1; 11 bases match TRBD2. Germline assignment: CDR1 KGHSH and CDR2 LQKENI. CDR3 length: 16 amino acids. V shed 0 bases, J shed 7 bases, and the junction held 5 bases outside the gene matches. The chain's CDR3 is CASSPPRVAGGNEQFF. For the CDR3, the DNA is TGTGCCAGCTCACCACCGAGGGTAGCGGGGGGGAATGAGCAGTTCTTC.

V usage is TRBV7-2 and J usage is TRBJ2-3; 12 bases line up with TRBD2. Per germline, CDR1 SGHTA and CDR2 FQGNSA. The CDR3 contains 19 residues. With V trimmed by 0 bases and J by 4 bases, 11 bases remained unmatched. The CDR3 sequence is CASSLAPTSGGISADTQYF. CDR3 bases: TGTGCCAGCAGCTTAGCCCCTACTAGCGGGGGGATTAGCGCAGATACGCAGTATTTT.

The CDR3 region has the DNA TGTGCCAGCAGCTCGACAGGTCGTATGGAGCAGTACTTC. This gives the protein CASSSTGRMEQYF. J is TRBJ2-7 and V is TRBV7-9, with D possibly being TRBD1 (6 bases). The ends were cut back, 4 bases at V and 7 bases at J, with 14 bases in the middle. Germline V gene lookup returns CDR1 SEHNR and CDR2 FQNEAQ (reference sequence). This CDR3 has 13 amino acids.

The table lists this clonotype with a few counts. The rearrangement links TRBV27 to TRBJ2-2; D is perhaps TRBD1 (5 bases). The germline V gene has CDR1 MNHEY and CDR2 SMNVEV (reference sequence). Trimming removed 4 bases at V and 4 bases at J, with 13 bases between. This CDR3 spans 15 amino acids. The CDR3 DNA is TGTGCCAGCAGTTCCACAGGCACGGCCACCGGGGAGCTGTTTTTT. Protein sequence: CASSSTGTATGELFF.

This clonotype was seen repeatedly, ten times or more. This sequence joins TRBV12-3 or TRBV12-4 and TRBJ2-1, with D unresolved. Trimming shortened V by 4 bases and J by 5 bases, and 6 bases separated the two germline ends. The CDR3 loop spans 12 amino acids. DNA of the CDR3: TGTGCCAGCAGTTACTACCACAATGAGCAGTTCTTC. It codes for CASSYYHNEQFF.

The chain uses TRBV5-1 and TRBJ2-7; D remains ambiguous. The CDR3 length is 14 residues. The germline V gene encodes CDR1 SGHRS and CDR2 YFSETQ. Trimming stripped 2 bases from V and 3 bases from J, with 12 bases between. CDR3: CASSFTRYGYEQYF. CDR3 DNA: TGCGCCAGCAGCTTTACAAGGTACGGCTACGAGCAGTACTTC.